A single sample is the source of the 21 T cell receptor beta chains below, sequenced in a study of blood T cell repertoires in COVID-19. The repertoire was sequenced with immunoSEQ multiplex PCR; TCRdb's copy has only in-frame clones and lacks some. The sample includes 260,000 or so clones, roughly 88% of them seen just once. Source material: PBMCs or T cells enriched from blood (not recorded which). These receptors all come from a middle-aged woman with acute COVID-19.

V is TRBV28 and J is TRBJ1-2; tentatively, D is TRBD1 (5 bases). The CDR3 spans 13 residues. The ends were cut back, 3 bases at V and 8 bases at J, with 13 bases in the middle. The germline gives CDR1 MDHEN, CDR2 SYDVKM. The CDR3 loop reads CASSFLGAGGYTF. CDR3 bases: TGTGCCAGCAGTTTTTTAGGGGCTGGAGGCTACACCTTC.

This chain connects TRBV5-1 to TRBJ2-7; D remains ambiguous. Germline V lookup: CDR1 SGHRS, CDR2 YFSETQ. V was cut by 3 bases and J by 2 bases, with 9 bases left in between. The CDR3 covers 13 residues. In DNA, the CDR3 is TGCGCCAGCAGCTCTGGCCTTACCTACGAGCAGTACTTC. Its translation is CASSSGLTYEQYF.

The rearrangement links TRBV6-5 to TRBJ2-7, with 9 bases identical to TRBD1. This CDR3 has 14 amino acids. V dropped 6 bases and J dropped 4; count of bases not matched to a gene: 7. Germline CDR1 and CDR2: MNHEY and SVGAGI. The CDR3 nucleotides read TGTGCCAGCAGCCTCCGGGACAGGGAATACGAGCAGTACTTC. Translated: CASSLRDREYEQYF.

The V gene is TRBV6-5, the J gene TRBJ2-3; TRBD1 matches at 7 bases. The V segment lost 7 bases and the J segment 2 bases; nucleotides outside the gene matches: 6. The CDR3 contains 14 residues. Germline CDR1 is MNHEY and CDR2 is SVGAGI. The CDR3 nucleotides read TGTGCCAGCACCACGACAGGGTCCACAGATACGCAGTATTTT. Translating it yields CASTTTGSTDTQYF.

This chain joins TRBV27 and TRBJ2-2; D is perhaps TRBD2 (6 bases). Germline values: CDR1 MNHEY, CDR2 SMNVEV (reference sequence). V lost 2 bases to trimming and J lost 4 bases, with 14 bases between them. The CDR3 is made up of 16 amino acids. The CDR3 DNA reads TGTGCCAGCAGTTTAATAACTAGCAAAGCCACCGGGGAGCTGTTTTTT. This sequence encodes CASSLITSKATGELFF.

CDR3 DNA sequence: TGTGCCAGCAGCTTTTCCGGGACTAGCGGGATCAATGAGCAGTTCTTC. Translation gives CASSFSGTSGINEQFF. V and J are TRBV7-9 and TRBJ2-1; 13 bases are shared with TRBD2. Trimming at V came to 3 bases and at J to 6 bases, leaving 5 bases not matched to a gene. The CDR3 extends over 16 amino acids. CDR1 and CDR2 (germline): SEHNR, FQNEAQ (reference sequence).

The J gene is TRBJ1-1, the V gene TRBV12-3 or TRBV12-4; possibly TRBD1 for D (5 bases). V gave up 5 bases and J gave up 10 bases, with 17 bases separating them. CDR3 length: 13 residues. The CDR3 here is CASSLVMGRGAFF. CDR3 in DNA: TGTGCCAGCAGTCTCGTGATGGGGAGGGGAGCTTTCTTT.

The chain combines TRBV30 with TRBJ1-2; D not resolved. The CDR3 is 13 amino acids. CDR1 and CDR2 (germline): GTSNPN, SVGIG (reference sequence). Trimming took off 0 bases at V and 8 bases at J, with 13 bases between the two ends. The CDR3 coding sequence is TGTGCCTGGAGTGTGAGGGTCATGGGCGGCTACACCTTC. Encoded protein: CAWSVRVMGGYTF.

The chain has TRBV27 and TRBJ1-1; 9 bases align to TRBD1. V shed 6 bases and J 1 base; nucleotides not matched to a gene: 12. This CDR3 is built from 17 residues. CDR1 is MNHEY and CDR2 is SMNVEV in the germline V gene (reference sequence). The CDR3 protein is CASREWTGEFRNTEAFF. DNA of the CDR3: TGTGCCAGCAGAGAGTGGACAGGGGAGTTTAGGAACACTGAAGCTTTCTTT.

This rearrangement joins TRBV11-3 to TRBJ2-2; tentative D call: TRBD2 (6 bases). Looked up from germline, CDR1 is SGHNT and CDR2 is YENEEA. V lost 2 bases and J lost 4, with 17 bases in between. The CDR3 runs to 17 residues. CDR3 bases: TGTGCCAGCAGCTTAACGGTTCGCTTCGGGGGCACCGGGGAGCTGTTTTTT. It specifies CASSLTVRFGGTGELFF.

For the CDR3, the DNA is TGTGCCAGCAGTTACTCGTTCCCGGACAGCTTTAAGGGCTACACCTTC. Translating it yields CASSYSFPDSFKGYTF. The chain uses TRBV6-2 or TRBV6-3 and TRBJ1-2, with D tentatively TRBD1 (6 bases). The CDR3 runs to 16 residues. Germline V lookup: CDR1 MNHEY, CDR2 SVGEGT. The V gene lost 0 bases and the J gene lost 8 bases, with 19 bases spanning the gap.

The CDR3 DNA follows: TGTGCCAGCAGCTCCGACAGTTTGAACACTGAAGCTTTCTTT. It encodes CASSSDSLNTEAFF. The J gene is TRBJ1-1, the V gene TRBV7-3, with D possibly matching TRBD1 (5 bases). Germline loops: CDR1 SGHTA, CDR2 FQGTGA. Trimming took off 4 bases at V and 0 bases at J, with 9 bases between the two ends. The CDR3 totals 14 residues.

The chain uses TRBV6-2 or TRBV6-3 and TRBJ1-4; 9 bases line up with TRBD1. J gave up 0 bases and V 4 bases, and 9 bases lay outside the gene matches. The CDR3 runs 18 residues. Germline CDR1 MNHEY, CDR2 SVGEGT. The CDR3 here is CASSSLRTGDATNEKLFF. Written as DNA, the CDR3 is TGTGCCAGCAGTTCCCTTCGGACAGGGGACGCAACTAATGAAAAACTGTTTTTT.

This sequence joins TRBV28 and TRBJ1-1, with TRBD1 matching over 8 bases. Germline CDR1 MDHEN, CDR2 SYDVKM. The junction had 10 bases not matched to a gene; V was cut back by 5 bases and J by 5 bases. This CDR3 is 15 amino acids long. CDR3 sequence (DNA): TGTGCCAGCAGTCTCCCCCAGACAGGGGCGACTGAAGCTTTCTTT. This codes for CASSLPQTGATEAFF.

The rearrangement joins TRBV2 to TRBJ2-2; weak D call: TRBD2 (5 bases). CDR1 and CDR2 (germline): SNHLY, FYNNEI. The CDR3 extends over 14 amino acids. V was clipped by 7 bases and J by 0 bases, with 9 bases between them. In DNA form, the CDR3 reads TGTGCCAGCACACTAGATACGAACACCGGGGAGCTGTTTTTT. This sequence encodes CASTLDTNTGELFF.

The rearrangement links TRBV3-1 (or the pseudogene TRBV3-2) to TRBJ2-3, with TRBD2 matching over 8 bases. Unmatched junction bases numbered 7, after V lost 3 bases and J lost 2 bases. The CDR3 totals 16 residues. Germline V CDR1 and CDR2: LGHDT, YNNKEL (reference sequence). CDR3 coding DNA: TGTGCCAGCAGCCAGCCTACTAGCGGATACACAGATACGCAGTATTTT. Protein: CASSQPTSGYTDTQYF.

CDR3 DNA: TGCAGTGCTAGTGTAGAGGGCGAGCAGTACGTC. Translating it yields CSASVEGEQYV. This chain links TRBV20-1 with TRBJ2-7; perhaps TRBD2 as D (5 bases). Per the germline V gene, CDR1 is DFQATT and CDR2 is SNEGSKA (reference sequence). Between the trimmed V and J ends, which lost 3 bases and 6 bases, there was a span of 9 bases. The CDR3 is 11 residues long.

The V and J genes are TRBV9 and TRBJ2-1; D not resolved. The germline CDR1 and CDR2 sequences are SGDLS and YYNGEE. CDR3 length equals 18 residues. V shed 0 bases and J shed 0 bases, with 16 bases lying between them. The CDR3 protein is CASSVGRLAASSYNEQFF. The CDR3 DNA follows: TGTGCCAGCAGCGTAGGAAGGCTGGCGGCCAGCTCCTACAATGAGCAGTTCTTC.

This clone was seen once. V and J are TRBV27 and TRBJ2-2, with 12 bases matching TRBD2. Germline values: CDR1 MNHEY, CDR2 SMNVEV (reference sequence). This CDR3 region has 16 residues. V was pared by 5 bases and J by 6 bases, with 7 bases of the junction left unmatched. The CDR3 sequence is CASSPLAGGAPGELFF. The CDR3 DNA follows: TGTGCCAGCAGTCCCCTAGCGGGAGGGGCTCCCGGGGAGCTGTTTTTT.

The rearrangement joins TRBV19 to TRBJ2-2; maybe TRBD1 (6 bases). The CDR3 totals 17 residues. Germline V gene sequence: CDR1 LNHDA, CDR2 SQIVND (reference sequence). Deletions cut 6 bases from V and 6 bases from J, with 23 bases between. CDR3 in amino acids: CASRDITGTTRAGELFF. The CDR3 DNA reads as TGTGCCAGTAGGGATATAACCGGGACAACGAGAGCCGGGGAGCTGTTTTTT.

This chain joins TRBV5-6 and TRBJ2-3, with TRBD2 identical over 11 bases. Germline V gene sequence: CDR1 SGHDT, CDR2 YYEEEE. The junction had 5 bases not matched to a gene; V was cut back by 6 bases and J by 2 bases. The CDR3 runs to 15 residues. The CDR3 nucleotides are TGTGCCAGCAACGTAGCGGGAGGGGACACAGATACGCAGTATTTT. Protein sequence: CASNVAGGDTDTQYF.